Presented here are 4 T cell receptor beta chains from one specimen sequenced in a study of post-analysis software for immune sequencing data. Broader study findings: TRBV5-6, TRBV5-1 and TRBV20-1 belonged to a set of about 5 TRBV segments that were more frequent in patients than controls.

The TCR beta cDNA libraries contained unique molecular identifiers. TCRdb re-called the PCR reads with MiXCR, one entry per CDR3 protein. The table includes 380,000 or so distinct CDR3 sequences, around 37% detected once. No antigens are known for them. Sequencing input: blood. The receptor source for this set is a girl between 5 and 17 years old with multiple sclerosis.

This clonotype was seen a handful of times. The chain recombines TRBV7-2 with TRBJ2-5, with 10 bases fitting TRBD2. The germline gives CDR1 SGHTA, CDR2 FQGNSA. The CDR3 consists of 15 residues. The J segment lost 1 base and the V segment lost 6 bases, leaving 5 bases of the junction unmatched. CDR3 in amino acids: CASSSRLAGQETQYF. The CDR3 coding sequence is TGTGCCAGCAGTTCGAGACTAGCGGGCCAAGAGACCCAGTACTTC.

The chain employs TRBV7-8 and TRBJ2-7; possibly TRBD1 for D (6 bases). The CDR3 spans 14 residues. V was cut by 6 bases and J by 6 bases, with 18 bases left in between. Germline V gives CDR1 SGHVS, CDR2 FQNEAQ. The CDR3 region has the DNA TGTGCCAGCAGTTCGACGCCCGGGACACGCGAGCAGTACTTC. Translation: CASSSTPGTREQYF.

This clonotype was seen a few times. V is TRBV20-1 and J is TRBJ1-1; the match to TRBD1 covers 10 bases. The J segment lost 0 bases and the V segment lost 3 bases, leaving 7 bases of the junction unmatched. The CDR3 runs 16 residues. The germline V gene has CDR1 DFQATT and CDR2 SNEGSKA (reference sequence). This CDR3 is CSASPGQGVMNTEAFF. CDR3 bases: TGCAGTGCTAGCCCAGGACAGGGGGTGATGAACACTGAAGCTTTCTTT.

Only one count was recorded for this clonotype. The chain joins TRBV7-3 to TRBJ1-1; D is ambiguous. V was pared by 0 bases and J by 5 bases, with 10 bases between. The CDR3 contains 14 residues. Germline CDR1 reads SGHTA; CDR2 reads FQGTGA. The CDR3 sequence: CASSLTGSVTEAFF. In DNA form, the CDR3 reads TGTGCCAGCAGCTTAACAGGGAGTGTAACTGAAGCTTTCTTT. The full variable domain, completed using reference TRBV7-3 and TRBJ1-1, is GAGVSQTPSNKVTEKGKYVELRCDPISGHTALYWYRQSLGQGPEFLIYFQGTGAADDSGLPNDRFFAVRPEGSVSTLKIQRTERGDSAVYLCASSLTGSVTEAFFGQGTRLTVV.